These 28 T cell receptor beta chains came from one sample sequenced in a study of blood T cell repertoires in COVID-19. Libraries were prepared by immunoSEQ multiplex PCR; TCRdb keeps only in-frame clonotypes and omits some of them. The sample includes around 200,000 clones, roughly 90% of them seen just once. The sample was PBMCs or T cells enriched from blood (not recorded which). All receptors derive from a young man with acute COVID-19.

This chain joins TRBV19 and TRBJ1-2; TRBD1 matches at 7 bases. This CDR3 comprises 12 residues. The germline V gene has CDR1 LNHDA and CDR2 SQIVND (reference sequence). J was trimmed by 5 bases and V by 7 bases; bases with no gene match: 4. The CDR3 DNA follows: TGTGCCAGTATATCAGGGGGTTATGGCTACACCTTC. Translating gives CASISGGYGYTF.

This clone has a single count. Other DNA sequences in this sample translate to the same CDR3. The rearrangement uses TRBV28 and TRBJ2-7, with 12 nucleotides matching TRBD2. Germline CDR1 reads MDHEN; CDR2 reads SYDVKM. V gave up 6 bases and J gave up 3 bases; unmatched junction bases: 0. This CDR3 is 13 amino acids long. CDR3 sequence reads: CASRTSGSYEQYF. The CDR3 nucleotides are TGTGCCAGCAGGACTAGCGGGAGCTACGAGCAGTACTTC.

The gene calls are TRBV7-2 and TRBJ2-3; a possible D gene is TRBD1 (6 bases). The CDR3 runs 15 residues. The V gene's germline CDR1 is SGHTA and CDR2 FQGNSA. The V end was cut by 1 base, the J end by 4 bases, with 12 bases between. CDR3 DNA sequence: TGTGCCAGCAGCTTAGAGACAGGAAGGGCAGATACGCAGTATTTT. The encoded protein is CASSLETGRADTQYF. Complete variable domain (other parts from reference TRBV7-2 and TRBJ2-3): GAGVSQSPSNKVTEKGKDVELRCDPISGHTALYWYRQSLGQGLEFLIYFQGNSAPDKSGLPSDRFSAERTGGSVSTLTIQRTQQEDSAVYLCASSLETGRADTQYFGPGTRLTVL.

As regards this clone: Other DNA sequences within the sample encode an identical CDR3. This rearrangement joins TRBV7-9 to TRBJ2-7; 7 bases agree with TRBD2. In germline, CDR1 is SEHNR, CDR2 FQNEAQ (reference sequence). The CDR3 length is 14 residues. The trim removed 0 bases at V and 3 bases at J, leaving 2 bases unmatched. CDR3 protein: CASSLAGGSYEQYF. The CDR3 DNA follows: TGTGCCAGCAGCTTAGCTGGCGGGAGCTACGAGCAGTACTTC.

In the case of this clone: One end of the junction varies from germline; a read error may be responsible. This chain uses TRBV24-1 with TRBJ2-1; tentative D call: TRBD1 (6 bases). The CDR3 runs 15 residues. Germline V lookup: CDR1 KGHDR, CDR2 SFDVKD. Here the CDR3 DNA reads TGTGCCACAAGTGCGGTGTGGGGGCCCTACAATGAGCAGTTCTTC. As protein: CATSAVWGPYNEQFF.

This rearrangement joins TRBV30 to TRBJ2-3; the D gene is possibly TRBD2 (5 bases). The CDR3 is 15 residues long. Germline V lookup: CDR1 GTSNPN, CDR2 SVGIG (reference sequence). V was cut by 3 bases and J by 2 bases, with 15 bases left in between. The CDR3 spells CAWSLGRVYTDTQYF. CDR3 DNA: TGTGCCTGGAGCCTTGGGAGAGTTTACACAGATACGCAGTATTTT.

Only one count was recorded for this clone. The chain recombines TRBV7-3 with TRBJ1-1; 7 bases are a match to TRBD1. V shed 8 bases, J shed 3 bases, and the junction held 6 bases outside the gene matches. The CDR3 has 13 residues. Per germline, CDR1 SGHTA and CDR2 FQGTGA. The CDR3 is CASGGGRDTEAFF. CDR3 nucleotides: TGTGCCAGCGGAGGGGGCAGGGACACTGAAGCTTTCTTT.

This clone was picked up one time. The rearrangement uses TRBV3-1 (or the pseudogene TRBV3-2) and TRBJ2-5; 7 nucleotides agree with TRBD1. Trimming took 0 bases from V and 5 from J; bases not matched to a gene: 3. Germline loops: CDR1 LGHDT, CDR2 YNNKEL (reference sequence). This CDR3 contains 14 residues. CDR3: CASSQEQGRETQYF. CDR3 coding DNA: TGTGCCAGCAGCCAAGAACAGGGGCGCGAGACCCAGTACTTC.

This sequence joins TRBV4-1 and TRBJ2-1; TRBD2 matches 7 bases. With 4 bases clipped from V and 6 bases from J, the junction kept 0 bases outside the gene matches. The CDR3 sequence is 12 residues long. Germline V gene data show CDR1 as MGHRA and CDR2 as YSYEKL. The CDR3 sequence: CASSPGGNEQFF. In DNA, the CDR3 is TGCGCCAGCAGCCCGGGGGGCAATGAGCAGTTCTTC.

This chain uses TRBV27 with TRBJ1-6, with D perhaps TRBD1 (6 bases). The germline V and J ends were trimmed by 8 bases and 10 bases, with 18 bases remaining between them. CDR1 MNHEY and CDR2 SMNVEV come from the germline V gene (reference sequence). CDR3 length: 14 residues. The CDR3 bases are TGTGCCAGCTGCCGGGACATTAAAAACTCACCCCTCCACTTT. It translates to CASCRDIKNSPLHF.

The chain carries TRBV19 and TRBJ1-5; tentatively, D is TRBD1 (6 bases). The CDR3 covers 16 residues. The germline V and J ends were trimmed by 7 bases and 0 bases, with 16 bases remaining between them. CDR1 is LNHDA and CDR2 is SQIVND in the germline V gene (reference sequence). CDR3 loop: CASTPATGFSNQPQHF. CDR3 bases: TGTGCCAGTACCCCGGCGACAGGATTTAGCAATCAGCCCCAGCATTTT.

The chain couples TRBV14 to TRBJ1-2; D may be TRBD1 (6 bases). The CDR3 is 13 residues long. Germline CDR1 SGHDN, CDR2 FVKESK. Trimming stripped 1 base from V and 8 bases from J, with 11 bases between. The CDR3 region is CASSQVGGYGYTF. CDR3 nucleotide sequence: TGTGCCAGCAGCCAAGTAGGGGGTTACGGCTACACCTTC. The full variable domain, completed using reference TRBV14 and TRBJ1-2, is EAGVTQFPSHSVIEKGQTVTLRCDPISGHDNLYWYRRVMGKEIKFLLHFVKESKQDESGMPNNRFLAERTGGTYSTLKVQPAELEDSGVYFCASSQVGGYGYTFGSGTRLTVV.

The chain has TRBV7-2 and TRBJ2-1; 14 bases map to TRBD2. The trim removed 5 bases at V and 9 bases at J, leaving 15 bases unmatched. The CDR3 covers 18 residues. CDR1 SGHTA and CDR2 FQGNSA come from the germline V gene. CDR3 DNA sequence: TGTGCCAGCAGCAAGGGACTAGCGGGAGCAAGGGGCGGCGGTGAGCAGTTCTTC. Its translation: CASSKGLAGARGGGEQFF.

The chain couples TRBV19 to TRBJ1-2, with 10 bases fitting TRBD1. The CDR3 loop spans 16 amino acids. With 9 bases clipped from V and 4 bases from J, the junction kept 14 bases outside the gene matches. Germline assignment: CDR1 LNHDA and CDR2 SQIVND (reference sequence). The CDR3 nucleotides read TGTGCCAGCCAAAACCGGGACAGGGGCCTTCTCTATGGCTACACCTTC. It yields the protein CASQNRDRGLLYGYTF.

J is TRBJ1-2 and V is TRBV16; D call uncertain. CDR3 length equals 13 residues. Trimming shortened V by 4 bases and J by 13 bases, and 19 bases separated the two germline ends. Germline CDR1 KGHSY, CDR2 FQNENV. In DNA form, the CDR3 reads TGTGCCAGCAGCCTTGAGACCGGCGAAACGGGCACCTTC. Translated: CASSLETGETGTF.

The chain is built from TRBV2 and TRBJ1-5, with D possibly matching TRBD1 (5 bases). Trimming left V 10 bases short and J 1 base short, with 11 bases between. Looked up from germline, CDR1 is SNHLY and CDR2 is FYNNEI. The CDR3 covers 13 residues. CDR3 residues: CAIRTLSNQPQHF. CDR3 DNA: TGTGCCATTCGGACACTGAGCAATCAGCCCCAGCATTTT. The variable domain in full, completed from reference TRBV2 and TRBJ1-5, reads EPEVTQTPSHQVTQMGQEVILRCVPISNHLYFYWYRQILGQKVEFLVSFYNNEISEKSEIFDDQFSVERPDGSNFTLKIRSTKLEDSAMYFCAIRTLSNQPQHFGDGTRLSIL.

V and J are TRBV28 and TRBJ2-7; 9 bases align to TRBD2. Germline V gives CDR1 MDHEN, CDR2 SYDVKM. With 3 bases clipped from V and 4 bases from J, the junction kept 13 bases outside the gene matches. CDR3 length: 17 residues. This CDR3 is CASSFRLADRWEYEQYF. In DNA, the CDR3 is TGTGCCAGCAGTTTCAGACTAGCGGATAGATGGGAGTACGAGCAGTACTTC.

This chain joins TRBV6-1 and TRBJ1-1; D may be TRBD1 (5 bases). The germline V gene encodes CDR1 MNHNS and CDR2 SASEGT. The CDR3 length is 15 residues. The V end lost 2 bases, the J end lost 2 bases, and 12 bases lay between the germline ends. DNA for the CDR3: TGTGCCAGCAGTGAAATGACAGTGACAAACACTGAAGCTTTCTTT. As protein: CASSEMTVTNTEAFF.

DNA of the CDR3: TGTGCCAGCAGCCACACAGGGGGACCTCCCTACAATGAGCAGTTCTTC. Protein product: CASSHTGGPPYNEQFF. The chain couples TRBV3-1 (or the pseudogene TRBV3-2) to TRBJ2-1; 8 nucleotides agree with TRBD1. The germline gives CDR1 LGHDT, CDR2 YNNKEL (reference sequence). V shed 3 bases and J 2 bases; nucleotides not matched to a gene: 6. The CDR3 has 16 residues.

The rearrangement joins TRBV19 to TRBJ1-2; 7 bases match TRBD1. This CDR3 comprises 13 residues. Germline CDR1 is LNHDA and CDR2 is SQIVND (reference sequence). Unmatched junction bases numbered 4, after V lost 9 bases and J lost 0 bases. DNA of the CDR3: TGTGCCAGCTTAGGGGGCCCTAACTATGGCTACACCTTC. As protein: CASLGGPNYGYTF.

This clone was observed a single time. CDR3 bases: TGTGCCAGCAGCTCTACAGGGGAGTCTGGAAACACCATATATTTT. Amino acid sequence: CASSSTGESGNTIYF. The chain recombines TRBV7-9 with TRBJ1-3; TRBD1 aligns across 7 bases. Germline trimming cut 4 bases from V and 1 base from J; bases unmatched to any gene: 4. CDR3 length equals 15 residues. Per the germline V gene, CDR1 is SEHNR and CDR2 is FQNEAQ (reference sequence).

The chain combines TRBV4-3 with TRBJ2-7, with 11 bases lining up with TRBD2. The CDR3 totals 15 residues. The germline gives CDR1 LGHNA, CDR2 YSLEER. V gave up 4 bases and J gave up 2 bases; unmatched junction bases: 4. CDR3 in amino acids: CASSPGTSGAYEQYF. CDR3 sequence (DNA): TGCGCCAGCAGCCCTGGGACTAGCGGAGCCTACGAGCAGTACTTC.

The gene calls are TRBV29-1 and TRBJ2-5, with D hard to call. V was cut by 6 bases and J by 2 bases, with 13 bases left in between. From germline, CDR1 is SQVTM and CDR2 ANQGSEA. This CDR3 comprises 13 residues. The CDR3 loop reads CSVEPTKQETQYF. The DNA of the CDR3 is TGCAGCGTCGAGCCCACCAAACAAGAGACCCAGTACTTC.

The J gene is TRBJ2-7, the V gene TRBV4-1; 9 bases are a match to TRBD1. Trimming removed 0 bases from V and 5 bases from J; junction bases left unmatched: 8. The CDR3 is 16 residues long. Germline V CDR1 and CDR2: MGHRA, YSYEKL. CDR3 protein: CASSQDPGTGIDEQYF. The CDR3 DNA reads as TGCGCCAGCAGCCAAGACCCCGGGACAGGGATCGACGAGCAGTACTTC.

The V and J genes are TRBV7-9 and TRBJ2-2; D possibly corresponds to TRBD2 (6 bases). Germline V gene data show CDR1 as SEHNR and CDR2 as FQNEAQ (reference sequence). The CDR3 spans 16 residues. V was cut by 0 bases and J by 6 bases, with 14 bases left in between. The CDR3 here is CASSLASGTGPGELFF. The CDR3 nucleotides are TGTGCCAGCAGCTTAGCATCCGGGACTGGGCCCGGGGAGCTGTTTTTT. Using reference TRBV7-9 and TRBJ2-2 for the parts outside the CDR3, the full variable domain is DTGVSQNPRHKITKRGQNVTFRCDPISEHNRLYWYRQTLGQGPEFLTYFQNEAQLEKSRLLSDRFSAERPKGSFSTLEIQRTEQGDSAMYLCASSLASGTGPGELFFGEGSRLTVL.

The chain employs TRBV7-3 and TRBJ2-3; the match to TRBD2 covers 9 bases. Losses at the gene ends were 5 bases for V and 5 bases for J; bases not matched to a gene: 2. The CDR3 extends over 13 amino acids. From germline, CDR1 is SGHTA and CDR2 FQGTGA. The CDR3 loop is CASSVLAGDTQYF. DNA for the CDR3: TGTGCCAGCAGCGTACTAGCGGGAGATACGCAGTATTTT. Full variable domain (missing parts from reference TRBV7-3 and TRBJ2-3): GAGVSQTPSNKVTEKGKYVELRCDPISGHTALYWYRQSLGQGPEFLIYFQGTGAADDSGLPNDRFFAVRPEGSVSTLKIQRTERGDSAVYLCASSVLAGDTQYFGPGTRLTVL.

The chain combines TRBV27 with TRBJ1-5; D possibly corresponds to TRBD1 (5 bases). This CDR3 spans 13 amino acids. Trimming cost V 2 bases and J 5 bases, with 7 bases left between them. Germline V gene lookup returns CDR1 MNHEY and CDR2 SMNVEV (reference sequence). Written as DNA, the CDR3 is TGTGCCAGCAGTTTAACAGGTTATCAGCCCCAGCATTTT. Its translation is CASSLTGYQPQHF.

This chain joins TRBV19 and TRBJ1-6, with 10 bases identical to TRBD1. From germline, CDR1 is LNHDA and CDR2 SQIVND (reference sequence). This CDR3 comprises 14 residues. The junction had 3 bases not matched to a gene; V was cut back by 3 bases and J by 10 bases. As DNA, the CDR3 is TGTGCCAGTAGTATGGGACAGGGGTGGTCACCCCTCCACTTT. It yields the protein CASSMGQGWSPLHF.